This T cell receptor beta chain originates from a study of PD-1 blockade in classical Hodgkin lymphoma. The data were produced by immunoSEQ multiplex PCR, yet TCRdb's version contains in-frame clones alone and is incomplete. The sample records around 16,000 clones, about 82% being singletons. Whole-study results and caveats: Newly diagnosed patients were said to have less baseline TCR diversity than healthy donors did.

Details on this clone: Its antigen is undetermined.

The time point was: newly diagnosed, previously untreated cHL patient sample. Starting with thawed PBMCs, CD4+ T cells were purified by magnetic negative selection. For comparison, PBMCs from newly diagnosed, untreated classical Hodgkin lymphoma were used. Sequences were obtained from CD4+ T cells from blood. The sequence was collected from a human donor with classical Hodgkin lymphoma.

CDR3 in amino acids: CASSPQQDTEAFF. The CDR3 DNA sequence: TGTGCCAGCTCACCACAGCAGGACACTGAAGCTTTCTTT. The chain links TRBV18 to TRBJ1-1, with D hard to call. CDR3 length equals 13 residues. V was pared by 1 base and J by 3 bases, with 6 bases between. Germline CDR1 is KGHSH and CDR2 is LQKENI. The full variable domain, its missing parts supplied by reference TRBV18 and TRBJ1-1, is NAGVMQNPRHLVRRRGQEARLRCSPMKGHSHVYWYRQLPEEGLKFMVYLQKENIIDESGMPKERFSAEFPKEGPSILRIQQVVRGDSAAYFCASSPQQDTEAFFGQGTRLTVV.